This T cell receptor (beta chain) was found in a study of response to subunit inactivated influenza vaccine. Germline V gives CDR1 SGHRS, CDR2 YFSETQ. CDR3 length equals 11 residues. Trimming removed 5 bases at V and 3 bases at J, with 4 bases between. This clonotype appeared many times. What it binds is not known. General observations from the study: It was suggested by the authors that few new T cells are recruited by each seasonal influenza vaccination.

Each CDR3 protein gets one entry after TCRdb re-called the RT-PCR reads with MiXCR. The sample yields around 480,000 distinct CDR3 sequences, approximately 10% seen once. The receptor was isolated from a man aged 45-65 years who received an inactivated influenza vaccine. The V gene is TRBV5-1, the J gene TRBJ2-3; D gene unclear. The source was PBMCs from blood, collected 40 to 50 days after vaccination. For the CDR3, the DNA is TGCGCCAGCAGGGGGACAGATACGCAGTATTTT. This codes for CASRGTDTQYF.